This T cell receptor (beta chain) was captured in a study of T-cell reconstitution after alpha-beta-depleted transplantation in children. It was with unique molecular identifiers that the TCRbeta library was prepared. In TCRdb, the PCR reads were re-called with MiXCR into one record per CDR3 protein. The table lists about 16,000 distinct CDR3 sequences, roughly 8.2% of them singletons. Germline values: CDR1 KGHDR, CDR2 SFDVKD. The V segment lost 4 bases and the J segment 3 bases; nucleotides outside the gene matches: 4. CDR3 length equals 16 residues. The source material was PBMCs, mostly from graft donor cells, sampled 60 days after TCRalphabeta/CD19-depleted stem cell transplant. This chain connects TRBV24-1 to TRBJ2-1; TRBD1 aligns across 11 bases. This receptor was identified in a boy in the first two years of life who had a stem cell transplant for Wiskott-Aldrich syndrome, so the T cells may come from the graft donor. The CDR3 region is CATSDPGTGGYNEQFF. CDR3 coding DNA: TGTGCCACCAGTGACCCCGGGACAGGGGGCTACAATGAGCAGTTCTTC.